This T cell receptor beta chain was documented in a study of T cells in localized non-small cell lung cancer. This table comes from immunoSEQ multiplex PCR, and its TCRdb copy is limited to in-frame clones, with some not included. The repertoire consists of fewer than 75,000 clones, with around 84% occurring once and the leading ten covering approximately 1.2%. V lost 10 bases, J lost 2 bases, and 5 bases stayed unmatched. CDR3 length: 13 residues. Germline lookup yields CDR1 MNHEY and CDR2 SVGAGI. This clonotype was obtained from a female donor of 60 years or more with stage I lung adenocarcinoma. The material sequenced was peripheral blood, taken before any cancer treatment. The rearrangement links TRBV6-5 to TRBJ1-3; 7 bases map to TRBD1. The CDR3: CATRQGAGNTIYF. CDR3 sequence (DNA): TGTGCCACTCGACAGGGAGCTGGAAACACCATATATTTT.